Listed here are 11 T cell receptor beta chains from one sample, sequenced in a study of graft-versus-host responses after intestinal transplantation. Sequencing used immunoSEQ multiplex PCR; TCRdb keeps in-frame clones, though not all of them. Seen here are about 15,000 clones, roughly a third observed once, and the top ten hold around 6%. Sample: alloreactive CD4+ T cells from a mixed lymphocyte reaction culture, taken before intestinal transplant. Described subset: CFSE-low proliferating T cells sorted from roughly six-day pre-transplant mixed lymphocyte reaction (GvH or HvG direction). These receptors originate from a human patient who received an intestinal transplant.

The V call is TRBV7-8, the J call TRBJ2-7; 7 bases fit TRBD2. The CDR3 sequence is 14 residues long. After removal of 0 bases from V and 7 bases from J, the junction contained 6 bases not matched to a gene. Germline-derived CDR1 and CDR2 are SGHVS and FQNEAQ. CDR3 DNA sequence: TGTGCCAGCAGCTTAGCGGGAGGGCCTCGAGAGCAGTACTTC. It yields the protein CASSLAGGPREQYF.

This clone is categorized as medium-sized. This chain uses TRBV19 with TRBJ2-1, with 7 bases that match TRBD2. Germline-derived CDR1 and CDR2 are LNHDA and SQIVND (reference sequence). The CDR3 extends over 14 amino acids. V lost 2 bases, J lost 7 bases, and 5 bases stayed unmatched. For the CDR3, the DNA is TGTGCCAGTAGTATATCACTAGCGTCTAATGAGCAGTTCTTC. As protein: CASSISLASNEQFF.

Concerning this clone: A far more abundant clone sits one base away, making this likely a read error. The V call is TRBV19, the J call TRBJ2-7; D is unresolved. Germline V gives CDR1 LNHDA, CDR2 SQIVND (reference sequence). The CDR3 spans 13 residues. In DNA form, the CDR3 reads TGTGCCTGTAGTATTGTCGGCACCTACGAGCAGTACTTC. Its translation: CACSIVGTYEQYF.

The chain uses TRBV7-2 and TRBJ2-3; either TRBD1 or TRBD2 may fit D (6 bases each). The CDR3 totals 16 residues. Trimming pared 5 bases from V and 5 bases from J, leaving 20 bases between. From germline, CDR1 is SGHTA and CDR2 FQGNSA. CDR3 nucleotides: TGTGCCAGCAGCCCCCGGGCCCCCGGAGGGGGAGATACGCAGTATTTT. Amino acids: CASSPRAPGGGDTQYF.

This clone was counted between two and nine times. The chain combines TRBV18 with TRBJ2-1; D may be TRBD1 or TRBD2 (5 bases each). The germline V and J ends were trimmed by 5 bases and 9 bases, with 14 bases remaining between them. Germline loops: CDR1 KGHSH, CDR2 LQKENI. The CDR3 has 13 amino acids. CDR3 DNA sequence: TGTGCCAGCTCAGCTCACGGGGCTGCTGAGCAGTTCTTC. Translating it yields CASSAHGAAEQFF.

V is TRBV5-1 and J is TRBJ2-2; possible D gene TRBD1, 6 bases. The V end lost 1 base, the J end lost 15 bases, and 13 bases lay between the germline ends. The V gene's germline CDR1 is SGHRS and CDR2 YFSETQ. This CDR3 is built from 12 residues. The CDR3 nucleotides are TGCGCCAGCAGCTTGACCGGACAGCCTTTGTTTTTT. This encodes CASSLTGQPLFF.

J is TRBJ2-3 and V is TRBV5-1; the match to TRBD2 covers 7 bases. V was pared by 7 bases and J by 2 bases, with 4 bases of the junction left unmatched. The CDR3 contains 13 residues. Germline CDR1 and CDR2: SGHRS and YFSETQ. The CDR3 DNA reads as TGCGCCAGCCGAGGACTAGTCACAGATACGCAGTATTTT. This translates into CASRGLVTDTQYF.

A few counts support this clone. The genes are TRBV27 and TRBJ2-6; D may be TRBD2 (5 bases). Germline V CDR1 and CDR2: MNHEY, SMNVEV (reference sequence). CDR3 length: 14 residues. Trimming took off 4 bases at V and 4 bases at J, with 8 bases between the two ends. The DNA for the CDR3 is TGTGCCAGCAGTTCGGGGTGGGGGGCCAACGTCCTGACTTTC. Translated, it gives CASSSGWGANVLTF.

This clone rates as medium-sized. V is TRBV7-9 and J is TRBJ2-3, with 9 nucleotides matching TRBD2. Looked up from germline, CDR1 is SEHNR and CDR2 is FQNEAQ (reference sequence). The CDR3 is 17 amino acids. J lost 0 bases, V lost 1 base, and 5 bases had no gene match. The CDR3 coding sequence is TGTGCCAGCAGCTTAGGAGCTAGCGGGGAAAGCACAGATACGCAGTATTTT. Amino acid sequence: CASSLGASGESTDTQYF.

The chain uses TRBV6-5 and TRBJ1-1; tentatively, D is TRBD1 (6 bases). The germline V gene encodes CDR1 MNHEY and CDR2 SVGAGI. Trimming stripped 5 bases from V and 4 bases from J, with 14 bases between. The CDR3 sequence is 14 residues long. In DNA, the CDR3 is TGTGCCAGCAGTCGAACCCAGGGGTTCACTGAAGCTTTCTTT. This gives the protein CASSRTQGFTEAFF.

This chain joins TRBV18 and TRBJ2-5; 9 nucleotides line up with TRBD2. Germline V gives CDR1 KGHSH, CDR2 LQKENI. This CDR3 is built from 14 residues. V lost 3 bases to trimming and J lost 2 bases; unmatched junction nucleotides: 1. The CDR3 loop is CASSPAGGQETQYF. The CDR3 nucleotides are TGTGCCAGCTCACCGGCGGGAGGGCAAGAGACCCAGTACTTC.